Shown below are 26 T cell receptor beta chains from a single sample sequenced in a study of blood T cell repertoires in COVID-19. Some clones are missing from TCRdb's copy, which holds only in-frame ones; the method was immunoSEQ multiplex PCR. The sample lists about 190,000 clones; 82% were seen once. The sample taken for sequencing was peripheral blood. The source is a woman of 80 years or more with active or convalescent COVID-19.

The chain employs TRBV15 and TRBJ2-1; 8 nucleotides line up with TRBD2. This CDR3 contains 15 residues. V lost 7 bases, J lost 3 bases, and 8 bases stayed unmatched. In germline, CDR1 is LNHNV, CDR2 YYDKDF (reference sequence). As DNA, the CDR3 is TGTGCCACCACACCCAAGCGGGAGCTCTACAATGAGCAGTTCTTC. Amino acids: CATTPKRELYNEQFF.

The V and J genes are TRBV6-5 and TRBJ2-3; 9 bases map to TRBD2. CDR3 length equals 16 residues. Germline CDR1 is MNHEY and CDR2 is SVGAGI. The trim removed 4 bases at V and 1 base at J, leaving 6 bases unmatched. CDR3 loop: CASSFLAGRRTDTQYF. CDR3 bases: TGTGCCAGCAGTTTTCTAGCGGGACGGCGCACAGATACGCAGTATTTT.

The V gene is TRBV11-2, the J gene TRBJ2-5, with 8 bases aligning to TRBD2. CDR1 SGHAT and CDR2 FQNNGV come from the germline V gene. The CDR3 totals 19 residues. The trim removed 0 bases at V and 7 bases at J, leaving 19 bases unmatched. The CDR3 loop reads CASSLDPHSGNLHAGTQYF. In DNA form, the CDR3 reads TGTGCCAGCAGCTTAGATCCCCATAGCGGGAACCTCCACGCGGGGACCCAGTACTTC.

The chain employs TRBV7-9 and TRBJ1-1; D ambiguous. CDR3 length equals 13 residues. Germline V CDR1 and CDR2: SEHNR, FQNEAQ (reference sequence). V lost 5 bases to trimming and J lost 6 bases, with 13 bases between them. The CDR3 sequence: CASSENRPAEAFF. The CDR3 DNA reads TGTGCCAGCAGCGAGAACCGTCCGGCTGAAGCTTTCTTT.

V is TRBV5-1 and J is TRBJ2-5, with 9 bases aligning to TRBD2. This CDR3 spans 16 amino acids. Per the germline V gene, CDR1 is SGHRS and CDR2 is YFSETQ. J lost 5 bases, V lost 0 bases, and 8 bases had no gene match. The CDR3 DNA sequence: TGCGCCAGCAGCTTGGCCGGCGGGAGGGTTGGGGAGACCCAGTACTTC. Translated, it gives CASSLAGGRVGETQYF.

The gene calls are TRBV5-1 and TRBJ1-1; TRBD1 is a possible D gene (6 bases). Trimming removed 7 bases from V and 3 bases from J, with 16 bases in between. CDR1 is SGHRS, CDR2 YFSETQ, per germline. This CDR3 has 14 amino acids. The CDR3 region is CASQFTTGHTEAFF. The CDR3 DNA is TGCGCCAGCCAATTTACGACAGGACACACTGAAGCTTTCTTT.

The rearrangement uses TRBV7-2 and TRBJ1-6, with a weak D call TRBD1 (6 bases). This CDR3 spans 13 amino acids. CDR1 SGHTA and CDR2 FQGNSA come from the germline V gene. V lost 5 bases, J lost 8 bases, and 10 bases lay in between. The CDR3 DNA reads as TGTGCCAGCAGCAGGGACAATGATTCACCCCTCCACTTT. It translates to CASSRDNDSPLHF.

CDR3 in amino acids: CASTDALKAFF. Here the CDR3 DNA reads TGTGCCAGCACCGATGCACTAAAAGCTTTCTTT. The chain employs TRBV28 and TRBJ1-1; D is undetermined. This CDR3 contains 11 residues. Trimming cost V 7 bases and J 9 bases, with 12 bases left between them. Germline values: CDR1 MDHEN, CDR2 SYDVKM.

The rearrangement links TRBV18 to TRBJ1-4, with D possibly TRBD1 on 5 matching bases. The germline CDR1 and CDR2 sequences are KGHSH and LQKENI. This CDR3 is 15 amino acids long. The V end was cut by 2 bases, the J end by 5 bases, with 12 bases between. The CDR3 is CASSPVGGANEKLFF. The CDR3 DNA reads TGTGCCAGCTCACCAGTTGGAGGGGCGAATGAAAAACTGTTTTTT. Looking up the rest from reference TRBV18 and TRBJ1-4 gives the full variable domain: NAGVMQNPRHLVRRRGQEARLRCSPMKGHSHVYWYRQLPEEGLKFMVYLQKENIIDESGMPKERFSAEFPKEGPSILRIQQVVRGDSAAYFCASSPVGGANEKLFFGSGTQLSVL.

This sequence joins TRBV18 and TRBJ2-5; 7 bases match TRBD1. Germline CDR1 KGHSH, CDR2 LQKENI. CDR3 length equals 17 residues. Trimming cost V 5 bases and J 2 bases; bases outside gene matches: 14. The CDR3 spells CASSAVWSRDSQETQYF. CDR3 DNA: TGTGCCAGCTCAGCCGTCTGGTCCCGGGACAGTCAAGAGACCCAGTACTTC.

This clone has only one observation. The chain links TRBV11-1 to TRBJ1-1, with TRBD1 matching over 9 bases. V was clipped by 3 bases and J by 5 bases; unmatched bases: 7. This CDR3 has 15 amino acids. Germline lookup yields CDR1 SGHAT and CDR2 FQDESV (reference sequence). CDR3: CASSFIGTGITEAFF. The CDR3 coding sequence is TGTGCCAGCAGCTTTATAGGGACAGGGATTACTGAAGCTTTCTTT.

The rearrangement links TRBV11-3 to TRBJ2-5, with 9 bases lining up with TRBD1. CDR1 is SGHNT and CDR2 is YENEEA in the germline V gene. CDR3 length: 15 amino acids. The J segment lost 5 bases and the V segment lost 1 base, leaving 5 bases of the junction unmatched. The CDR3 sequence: CASSLGGQGGETQYF. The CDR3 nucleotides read TGTGCCAGCAGCTTAGGGGGACAGGGAGGCGAGACCCAGTACTTC.

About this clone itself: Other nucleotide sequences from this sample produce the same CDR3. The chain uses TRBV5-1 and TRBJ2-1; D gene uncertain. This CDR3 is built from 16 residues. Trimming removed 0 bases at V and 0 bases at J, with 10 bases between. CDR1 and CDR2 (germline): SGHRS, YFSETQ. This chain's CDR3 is CASSLGSASSYNEQFF. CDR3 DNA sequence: TGCGCCAGCAGCTTGGGAAGCGCCAGCTCCTACAATGAGCAGTTCTTC.

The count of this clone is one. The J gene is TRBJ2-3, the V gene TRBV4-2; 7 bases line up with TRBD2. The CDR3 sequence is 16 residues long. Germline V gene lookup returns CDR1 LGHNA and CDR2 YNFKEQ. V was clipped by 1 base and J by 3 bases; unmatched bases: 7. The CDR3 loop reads CASSQGGGVGTDTQYF. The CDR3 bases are TGTGCCAGCAGCCAAGGGGGGGGAGTGGGTACAGATACGCAGTATTTT.

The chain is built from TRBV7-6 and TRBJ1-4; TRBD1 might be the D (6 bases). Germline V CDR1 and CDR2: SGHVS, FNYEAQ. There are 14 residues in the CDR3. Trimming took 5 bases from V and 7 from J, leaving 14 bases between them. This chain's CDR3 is CASSQRWDTEKLFF. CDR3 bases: TGTGCCAGCAGCCAGAGATGGGACACTGAAAAACTGTTTTTT.

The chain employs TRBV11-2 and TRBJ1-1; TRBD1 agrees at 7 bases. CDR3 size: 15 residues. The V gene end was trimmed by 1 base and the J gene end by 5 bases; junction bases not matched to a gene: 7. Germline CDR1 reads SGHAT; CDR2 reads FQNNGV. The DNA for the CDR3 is TGTGCCAGCAGCTTAGTCGAGGGGGCGGTTACTGAAGCTTTCTTT. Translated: CASSLVEGAVTEAFF. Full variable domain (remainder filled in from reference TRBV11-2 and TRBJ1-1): EAGVAQSPRYKIIEKRQSVAFWCNPISGHATLYWYQQILGQGPKLLIQFQNNGVVDDSQLPKDRFSAERLKGVDSTLKIQPAKLEDSAVYLCASSLVEGAVTEAFFGQGTRLTVV.

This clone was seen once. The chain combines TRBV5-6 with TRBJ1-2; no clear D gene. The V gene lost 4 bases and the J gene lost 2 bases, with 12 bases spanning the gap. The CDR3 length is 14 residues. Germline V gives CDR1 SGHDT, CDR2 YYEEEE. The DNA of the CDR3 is TGTGCCAGCAGCCCCCACTCCGCGAACTATGGCTACACCTTC. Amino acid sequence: CASSPHSANYGYTF.

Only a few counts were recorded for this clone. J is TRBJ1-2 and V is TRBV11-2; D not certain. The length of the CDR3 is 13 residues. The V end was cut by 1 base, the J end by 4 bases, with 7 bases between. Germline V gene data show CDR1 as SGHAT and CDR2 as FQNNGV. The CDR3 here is CASSLGAVYGYTF. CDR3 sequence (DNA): TGTGCCAGCAGCTTAGGGGCAGTCTATGGCTACACCTTC.

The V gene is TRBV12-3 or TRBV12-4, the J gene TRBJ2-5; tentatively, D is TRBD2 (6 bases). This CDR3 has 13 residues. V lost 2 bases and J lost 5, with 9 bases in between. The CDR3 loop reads CASSLRGTETQYF. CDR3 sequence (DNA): TGTGCCAGCAGTTTACGGGGGACCGAGACCCAGTACTTC.

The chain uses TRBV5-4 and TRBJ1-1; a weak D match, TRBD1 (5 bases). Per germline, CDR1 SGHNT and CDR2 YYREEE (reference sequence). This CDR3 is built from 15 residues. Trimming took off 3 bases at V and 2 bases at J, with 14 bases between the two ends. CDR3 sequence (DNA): TGTGCCAGCAGCTCGGACGGGGCGGGAAACACTGAAGCTTTCTTT. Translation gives CASSSDGAGNTEAFF.

The CDR3 protein is CAISESNGGRHGYTF. The CDR3 coding sequence is TGTGCCATCAGTGAGTCGAACGGGGGGCGACATGGCTACACCTTC. V and J are TRBV10-3 and TRBJ1-2; the D gene is possibly TRBD1 (6 bases). CDR1 and CDR2 (germline): ENHRY, SYGVKD. V lost 0 bases, J lost 6 bases, and 14 bases lay in between. This CDR3 has 15 residues.

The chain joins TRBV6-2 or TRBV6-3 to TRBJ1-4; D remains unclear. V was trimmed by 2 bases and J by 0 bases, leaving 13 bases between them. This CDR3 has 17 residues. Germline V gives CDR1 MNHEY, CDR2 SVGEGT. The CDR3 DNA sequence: TGTGCCAGCAGTTACAGTTGGCGGCCTCCAACTAATGAAAAACTGTTTTTT. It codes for CASSYSWRPPTNEKLFF.

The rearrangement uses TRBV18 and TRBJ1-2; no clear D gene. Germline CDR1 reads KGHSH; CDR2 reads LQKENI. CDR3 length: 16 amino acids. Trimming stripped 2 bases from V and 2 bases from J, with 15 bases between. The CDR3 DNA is TGTGCCAGCTCACCAGGCGCGGGAGGACTAAACTATGGCTACACCTTC. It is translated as CASSPGAGGLNYGYTF.

The CDR3 nucleotides read TGTGCCAGTAGTGAGAGCACCGGGGAGCTGTTTTTT. Amino acid sequence: CASSESTGELFF. This chain links TRBV19 with TRBJ2-2; no clear D gene. The germline V gene has CDR1 LNHDA and CDR2 SQIVND (reference sequence). The CDR3 consists of 12 residues. The V and J ends lost 5 bases and 4 bases respectively, with 5 bases between them.

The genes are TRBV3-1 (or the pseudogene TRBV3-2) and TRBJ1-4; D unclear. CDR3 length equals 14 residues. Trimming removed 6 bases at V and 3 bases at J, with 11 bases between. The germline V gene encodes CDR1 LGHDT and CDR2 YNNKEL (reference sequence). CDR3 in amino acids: CASSIRHSNEKLFF. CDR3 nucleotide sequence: TGTGCCAGCAGTATCCGACACTCTAATGAAAAACTGTTTTTT.

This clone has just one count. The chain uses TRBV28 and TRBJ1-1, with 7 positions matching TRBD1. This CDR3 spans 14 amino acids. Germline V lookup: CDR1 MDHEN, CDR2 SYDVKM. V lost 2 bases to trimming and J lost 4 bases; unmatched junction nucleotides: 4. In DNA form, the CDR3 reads TGTGCCAGCAGTTTAGCTAGGGACAGCACTGAAGCTTTCTTT. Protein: CASSLARDSTEAFF.